Given below is one T cell receptor beta chain in context. Original methodology: The assay estimated nucleated cells by amplifying reference gene primers. Measured with immunoSEQ multiplex PCR; TCRdb has only the in-frame clones, and not every one. The V and J calls and the clone size are those of that table, but D and trimming were determined from the DNA. Of around 140,000 clones in the sample, approximately 89% were seen once. This sample stems from a study of blood T cell repertoires in COVID-19. Across the study: Sites in the United States, Italy and Spain provided acute and convalescent COVID-19 samples. From T cells, B-cell-depleted T cells, or PBMCs came the material, which was cDNA or gDNA.

Sequencing used peripheral blood. The sequence derives from a woman aged 70 to 79 with COVID-19, enrolled during active disease.

The CDR3 reads CASSSRDEKLFF. In DNA form, the CDR3 reads TGTGCCAGCAGTTCGCGCGATGAAAAACTGTTTTTT. The V and J genes are TRBV6-5 and TRBJ1-4; D uncertain. Trimming left V 4 bases short and J 6 bases short, with 6 bases between. Germline CDR1 reads MNHEY; CDR2 reads SVGAGI. The CDR3 sequence is 12 residues long.